One sample yielded the 9 T cell receptor beta chains listed below, sequenced in a study of CXCR3-negative and CXCR3-positive naive CD8 T cells. Carrying UMI labels, the TRB cDNA libraries were prepared through 5' RACE. Using the 5' RACE reads, TCRdb records one entry per CDR3 protein without DNA. The sample includes about 38,000 distinct CDR3 sequences. Sequenced: memory CD8+ T cells from blood. The receptors were sampled from a human donor in good health. Some clones in this sample may be carry-over from other donors' samples.

The rearrangement uses TRBV28 and TRBJ2-5; TCRdb picks TRBD1, but there is no DNA to check that call. This CDR3 is 14 amino acids long. CDR1 and CDR2 from the germline V gene are MDHEN and SYDVKM. CDR3 region: CPSSPWTGAETQYF.

The chain couples TRBV7-9 to TRBJ1-1; TCRdb returns TRBD1, unconfirmable since there is no DNA. The CDR3 contains 12 residues. CDR1 is SEHNR and CDR2 is FQNEAQ in the germline V gene (reference sequence). This CDR3 reads CASSLKSPEAFF.

The V gene is TRBV6-4, the J gene TRBJ2-3. The germline CDR1 and CDR2 sequences are MRHNA and SNTAGT. The CDR3 runs to 14 residues. CDR3 amino acids: CASSGGVSTDTQYF.

The CDR3 region is CASSSQILETQYF. The chain combines TRBV28 with TRBJ2-5. The CDR3 runs to 13 residues. CDR1 and CDR2 (germline): MDHEN, SYDVKM. Together with reference TRBV28 and TRBJ2-5, the CDR3 gives the full variable domain: DVKVTQSSRYLVKRTGEKVFLECVQDMDHENMFWYRQDPGLGLRLIYFSYDVKMKEKGDIPEGYSVSREKKERFSLILESASTNQTSMYLCASSSQILETQYFGPGTRLLVL.

V is TRBV12-3 or TRBV12-4 and J is TRBJ2-3; TCRdb outputs TRBD1, but without DNA this stays unchecked. There are 16 residues in the CDR3. CDR3 region: CASSLNLGQRTDTQYF.

The V and J genes are TRBV7-7 and TRBJ2-2. This CDR3 is built from 20 residues. CDR1 is SSHAT, CDR2 FNYEAQ, per germline (reference sequence). The CDR3 loop reads CASSLDPAAEALANTGELFF.

J is TRBJ2-2 and V is TRBV4-2; lacking DNA, the TRBD1 call made by TCRdb goes unchecked. CDR1 is LGHNA, CDR2 YNFKEQ, per germline. CDR3 length equals 16 residues. This CDR3 reads CASSQTGTGVTGELFF.

The chain couples TRBV11-3 to TRBJ1-1; TCRdb returns TRBD1, unconfirmable since there is no DNA. Germline V gene lookup returns CDR1 SGHNT and CDR2 YENEEA. The CDR3 has 13 amino acids. CDR3 region: CASSLGSGTEAFF.

This chain uses TRBV13 with TRBJ2-1; TCRdb proposes TRBD1, but this gene call is untestable without DNA. Germline V gene sequence: CDR1 PRHDT, CDR2 FYEKMQ (reference sequence). The CDR3 runs to 14 residues. The CDR3 sequence is CASRIAPGYNEQFF. Full variable domain (remainder filled in from reference TRBV13 and TRBJ2-1): AAGVIQSPRHLIKEKRETATLKCYPIPRHDTVYWYQQGPGQDPQFLISFYEKMQSDKGSIPDRFSAQQFSDYHSELNMSSLELGDSALYFCASRIAPGYNEQFFGPGTRLTVL.